This T cell receptor beta chain was observed in a study of beta chain features in type 1 diabetes. Study details: The examined sorted cells totaled around 100,000,000 across samples. General study findings and limits: Patients' naive, central memory and Treg TCRB repertoires seemed closer to one another than those of healthy donors.

Expressed TCRB transcripts were sequenced because the isolated RNA had all been reverse transcribed beforehand. The method was immunoSEQ multiplex PCR; TCRdb's version includes in-frame clones alone and lacks a portion of them. The sample records roughly 120,000 clones, under 40% being singletons. As concerns this clone: No antigen is known for it.

Each sorted population was over 95% pure. The clonotype originates from a young woman in good health. Sequencing was done on a sample of stem cell memory CD4+ T cells from blood.

The CDR3 DNA sequence: TGTGCCAGCTCACCGGTTGGCAGGGGCGTCAGTGTCTACACCTTC. Translation gives CASSPVGRGVSVYTF. The chain joins TRBV18 to TRBJ1-2; D perhaps matches TRBD1 (6 bases). Trimming pared 3 bases from V and 10 bases from J, leaving 21 bases between. The CDR3 consists of 15 residues. The germline CDR1 and CDR2 sequences are KGHSH and LQKENI.